This is a list of T cell receptor beta chains from one sample in a study of monozygotic twins with cystic fibrosis. The assay was immunoSEQ multiplex PCR, and TCRdb's table has in-frame clones only and misses some. This table has over 9,500 clones, approximately 85% appearing once. The sample was blood. These receptors were collected from a man younger than 35 with cystic fibrosis. CDR3s include the opening cysteine and the closing phenylalanine or tryptophan. A D gene is named only where the DNA matches it firmly. Some rows have no size entry. The others give once, few or many, or a class for an expanded clone.

j_gene	abundance	v_gene	d_gene	CDR3nt	CDR3aa
TRBJ2-2	NA	TRBV29-1	NA	TGCACCGCAGGGGAACGAGGGGCCGGGGAGCTGTTTTTT	CTAGERGAGELFF
TRBJ2-7	NA	TRBV6-6	TRBD1	TGTGCCAGCAGTCCTGAGACAGGGGGCTTGGGCGAGCAGTACTTC	CASSPETGGLGEQYF
TRBJ2-1	NA	TRBV11-2	TRBD2	TGTGCCAGCAGCCGGACTAGCGGGTTCACCTCCTACAATGAGCAGTTCTTC	CASSRTSGFTSYNEQFF
TRBJ2-3	NA	TRBV4-1	TRBD2	TGCGCCAGCAGCCAGGCGGGACTAGCGGCGACAGATACGCAGTATTTT	CASSQAGLAATDTQYF
TRBJ2-1	NA	TRBV7-2	NA	TGTGCCAGCCAAATTGGAGGGGGCAATGAGCAGTTCTTC	CASQIGGGNEQFF
TRBJ2-1	NA	TRBV2	NA	TGTGCCAGCCATGCCGAGGAGCAGTTCTTC	CASHAEEQFF
TRBJ1-2	NA	TRBV28	NA	TGTGCCAGCAGTTTATGGGCGGGGGCTCCCGAACGTTACGGCTACACCTTC	CASSLWAGAPERYGYTF
TRBJ2-3	NA	TRBV6-5	NA	TGTGCCAGCAGTTCTCAGCACACAGATACGCAGTATTTT	CASSSQHTDTQYF
TRBJ1-3	once	TRBV7-2	TRBD1	TGTGCCAGCAGCTCCTACAGGGGGTCTGGAAACACCATATATTTT	CASSSYRGSGNTIYF
TRBJ2-3	NA	TRBV11-3	NA	TGTGCCAGCAGCTTAAGCAGTTTCGGCACAGATACGCAGTATTTT	CASSLSSFGTDTQYF
TRBJ1-2	NA	TRBV30	TRBD1	TGTGCCTTCAGCTTATACAGGGGGCGTAGTGGCTACACCTTC	CAFSLYRGRSGYTF
TRBJ2-3	once	TRBV4-1	NA	TGCGCCAGCAGCCAAGTTGCGGCCACAGATACGCAGTATTTT	CASSQVAATDTQYF
TRBJ1-2	NA	TRBV2	NA	TGTGCCAGCAGTGAGAGAGGGTCGCCGTATGGCTACACCTTC	CASSERGSPYGYTF
TRBJ1-1	NA	TRBV5-8	TRBD1	TGTGCCAGCAGCTTGGGGACAGGGGAGGACACTGAAGCTTTCTTT	CASSLGTGEDTEAFF
TRBJ2-7	NA	TRBV5-1	TRBD2	TGCGCCAGCAGCTTGGTCGGCGGGAGCTACGAGCAGTACTTC	CASSLVGGSYEQYF
TRBJ1-6	NA	TRBV19	NA	TGTGCCAGTAGTCCTAAAGCCGCCGGACCACCCCTCCACTTT	CASSPKAAGPPLHF
TRBJ2-7	NA	TRBV6-6	TRBD1	TGTGCCAGCAGTTACGCTATGCTGTCTGACAGGGTGTACTTC	CASSYAMLSDRVYF
TRBJ1-2	NA	TRBV14	NA	TGTGCCAGCAGCCAAGGATCCACGGCCTATGGCTACACCTTC	CASSQGSTAYGYTF
TRBJ2-1	NA	TRBV4-1	TRBD2	TGCGCCAGCAGCCAAGGCGGGGGATCTGAGCAGTTCTTC	CASSQGGGSEQFF
TRBJ1-2	NA	TRBV5-4	NA	TGTGCCAGCAGCTTGGTCGGCAGTAGAAACGATGGCTACACCTTC	CASSLVGSRNDGYTF
TRBJ1-2	NA	TRBV7-6	TRBD1	TGTGCCAGCAGCTCAGGACAGGGCTATGGCTACACCTTC	CASSSGQGYGYTF
TRBJ1-5	few	TRBV6-1	TRBD1	TGTGCCAGCAGTGAACGCACAGGGGATAATCAGCCCCAGCATTTT	CASSERTGDNQPQHF
TRBJ2-4	NA	TRBV11-2	NA	TGTGCCAGCAGAACGATCACAGCCATATCGGCCAAAAACATTCAGTACTTC	CASRTITAISAKNIQYF
TRBJ1-6	NA	TRBV7-9	NA	TGTGCCAGCAGCTTCATCCCCGGGAATAATTCACCCCTCCACTTT	CASSFIPGNNSPLHF
TRBJ2-2	once	TRBV25-1	NA	TGTGCCAGCCTCAGGAATTCGAACACCGGGGAGCTGTTTTTT	CASLRNSNTGELFF
TRBJ1-2	NA	TRBV11-2	NA	TGTGCCAGCAGCTTTGGGAGAGGGGAATATGGCTACACCTTC	CASSFGRGEYGYTF
TRBJ2-5	NA	TRBV5-4	NA	TGTGCCAGCAGCTTGACGGGAATGGAGACCCAGTACTTC	CASSLTGMETQYF
TRBJ1-2	NA	TRBV25-1	NA	TGTGCCAGCTTACCCTCCCAGGGGCACGGCTACACCTTC	CASLPSQGHGYTF
TRBJ2-3	NA	TRBV7-9	NA	TGTGCCAGCAGCTTCACAGATACGCAGTATTTT	CASSFTDTQYF
TRBJ1-3	NA	TRBV11-2	NA	TGTGCCAGCAGCTTAGCAGGGAGTGGAAACACCATATATTTT	CASSLAGSGNTIYF
TRBJ1-4	NA	TRBV27	NA	TGTGCCAGCACCCTAACTGCAACTAATGAAAAACTGTTTTTT	CASTLTATNEKLFF
TRBJ2-3	NA	TRBV2	TRBD1	TGTGCCAGCACCCGACAGGGGTCTAGCACAGATACGCAGTATTTT	CASTRQGSSTDTQYF
TRBJ1-2	few	TRBV6-6	NA	TGTGCCAGCAGCCGGAGAACTAACTATGGCTACACCTTC	CASSRRTNYGYTF
TRBJ1-2	NA	TRBV9	NA	TGTGCCAGCAGCGTAGGGCAGTATGGCTACACCTTC	CASSVGQYGYTF
TRBJ1-1	NA	TRBV10-3	NA	TGTGCCATCAGTCCGTCGGGGGCGAACACTGAAGCTTTCTTT	CAISPSGANTEAFF
TRBJ1-1	NA	TRBV10-3	NA	TGTGCCACAAATTCCGGGACCCTGAACACTGAAGCTTTCTTT	CATNSGTLNTEAFF
TRBJ2-2	NA	TRBV5-4	NA	TGTGCCAGCAGCTTGGCAGGGGGGCTAGCCGGGGAGCTGTTTTTT	CASSLAGGLAGELFF
TRBJ1-1	NA	TRBV27	NA	TGTGCCAGCAGTTTAGGGCAGGGGAAGGCTGAAGCTTTCTTT	CASSLGQGKAEAFF
TRBJ1-6	NA	TRBV30	NA	TGTGCCTGGAGTGTGGAGCGTTGGGTTTCACCCCTCCACTTT	CAWSVERWVSPLHF
TRBJ1-1	NA	TRBV29-1	NA	TGCAGCGTTGCGGGGGGCGCCGACACTGAAGCTTTCTTT	CSVAGGADTEAFF
TRBJ2-1	NA	TRBV7-8	NA	TGTGCCAGCAGCTTATCGGATGAGCAGTTCTTC	CASSLSDEQFF
TRBJ2-2	NA	TRBV7-3	NA	TGTGCCAGCAGCTTCCACAGGGCAACGAACACCGGGGAGCTGTTTTTT	CASSFHRATNTGELFF
TRBJ2-1	once	TRBV18	TRBD1	TGTGCCAGCTCACCAGCCCGACAGGGGAACAATGAGCAGTTCTTC	CASSPARQGNNEQFF
TRBJ1-6	NA	TRBV5-6	TRBD1	TGTGCCAGCAAGACTACAGGGGCCCATAATTCACCCCTCCACTTT	CASKTTGAHNSPLHF
TRBJ2-7	NA	TRBV5-6	TRBD1	TGTGCCAGCAGCTTCGGGACAGGGGGAGGGGAGCAGTACTTC	CASSFGTGGGEQYF
TRBJ1-1	NA	TRBV29-1	NA	TGCAGCGCTGTGACAGAGGGGAACACTGAAGCTTTCTTT	CSAVTEGNTEAFF
TRBJ2-1	NA	TRBV5-1	TRBD2	TGCGCCAGCAGCCCACTCCTCGTTGGACTAGCGGGAGGAAATGAGCAGTTCTTC	CASSPLLVGLAGGNEQFF
TRBJ2-7	few	TRBV7-7	NA	TGTGCCAGCAGCTTACGTGACGGGTACGAGCAGTACTTC	CASSLRDGYEQYF
TRBJ2-1	NA	TRBV11-3	TRBD2	TGTGCCAGCAGCATTCTAGCGGGAGGTTTCAATGAGCAGTTCTTC	CASSILAGGFNEQFF
TRBJ1-5	once	TRBV5-1	NA	TGCGCCAGCAGCCTTGGGACCGTTAATCAGCCCCAGCATTTT	CASSLGTVNQPQHF
TRBJ1-2	NA	TRBV5-4	TRBD1	TGTGCCAGCAGCCGACAGGGAACCTATGGCTACACCTTC	CASSRQGTYGYTF
TRBJ2-7	NA	TRBV11-3	NA	TGTGCCAGCAGCATTAGCTCCTACGAGCAGTACTTC	CASSISSYEQYF
TRBJ1-2	NA	TRBV28	NA	TGTGCCAGCAGTCTGGCAGCGGCCGGTGGCTACACCTTC	CASSLAAAGGYTF
TRBJ2-1	NA	TRBV9	TRBD2	TGTGCCAGCAGCGTAGAATCGCTAGCGGGAGGGGTTGAGCAGTTCTTC	CASSVESLAGGVEQFF
TRBJ2-5	once	TRBV18	TRBD2	TGTGCCAGCTCACCATTACTCGGGACTAGCCAAGAGACCCAGTACTTC	CASSPLLGTSQETQYF
TRBJ2-7	NA	TRBV11-2	NA	TGTGCCAGCAGCTTAGATGGGACACATTACGAGCAGTACTTC	CASSLDGTHYEQYF
TRBJ2-3	NA	TRBV5-1	TRBD2	TGCGCCAGCAGCTTGGTGGCTAGCGGGAGTGGTCTTACGCAGTATTTT	CASSLVASGSGLTQYF
TRBJ2-7	NA	TRBV5-1	NA	TGCGCCAGCAGCTTGGTAGGTCCGATACCGTTAAGCTCCTACGAGCAGTACTTC	CASSLVGPIPLSSYEQYF
TRBJ2-5	NA	TRBV5-1	TRBD2	TGCGCCAGCAGCCCCGGGACTAGCGGGAGAGGTCCCGCGGGGACCCAGTACTTC	CASSPGTSGRGPAGTQYF